This T cell receptor beta chain derives from a study of T cells in Graves' hyperthyroidism and ophthalmopathy (dated by TCRdb to between 2018 and 2020). About the full investigation: Peripheral blood samples were taken at the time of initial diagnosis, prior to any treatment. To identify TCR V-J signatures that set the groups apart, the researchers used a discovery cohort of 100 patients, made up of 40 to 45 with Graves' ophthalmopathy and some 60 with stable Graves' hyperthyroidism. Prospective prediction of ophthalmopathy was tested in an independent validation cohort of about 19 hyperthyroidism patients and some 17 patients who later progressed to ophthalmopathy. The approximately 98 discovery patients were randomly divided into training and test sets at a 7:3 ratio. Thyroid tissue and blood T-cell repertoires from six Graves' hyperthyroidism patients were also compared in the study. After blood sampling, hyperthyroidism patients were treated with methimazole at a starting dose of 30 mg daily, and ophthalmopathy patients were treated with high-dose intravenous methylprednisolone. TCR Vbeta CDR3 sequencing of approximately 140 peripheral blood samples (43 ophthalmopathy, 75 or so hyperthyroidism and approximately 17 progressor patients) is reported in the paper.

General findings and caveats noted by the study authors: In validation, progression to ophthalmopathy was predicted by the model with around 70% sensitivity and around 75% specificity, a median of about 6.4 months before onset. A 13 V-J signature model separated ophthalmopathy from stable hyperthyroidism, with 87.88% sensitivity and around 84% specificity in cross-validation and 80%/75% in testing. Most expanded thyroid clonotypes (frequency above 0.001) were also detected in blood, suggesting blood repertoires may reflect thyroid immune responses. Sample size was not statistically predetermined, and investigators were not blinded to group allocation.

Stable Graves' hyperthyroidism was defined as the absence of progression to ophthalmopathy over 18 months of follow-up. The hyperthyroidism patients were between 18 and 65 years old and newly diagnosed, with a disease duration of less than 2 months. Patients with uncontrolled infections, other autoimmune diseases, pregnancy or lactation were excluded. Diagnoses were established on the basis of clinical symptoms, serum thyroxine and TRAb, thyroid ultrasound, and orbital computed tomography. PBMCs were isolated from more than 8 ml of fresh peripheral blood by Ficoll-Paque density gradient centrifugation. Trizol reagent was used to extract total RNA, and RNA quality was then checked on an Agilent 2100 Bioanalyzer. There are many counts of this clonotype. What this receptor recognizes is not known. No much larger clone is present one base from it, and per-base qualities are unavailable. V lost 4 bases and J lost 4 bases; the stretch between them is 10 bases long. The germline V gene encodes CDR1 SQVTM and CDR2 ANQGSEA. CDR3 length: 12 amino acids, cysteine to phenylalanine. Only the CDR3 part of the read is kept: 36 bases, read in frame from the first base.

The TCR beta CDR3 regions were amplified from the RNA transcripts. For the first round of RT-PCR on the TCR CDR3, the HTBI primer set was used together with the Qiagen OneStep RT-PCR kit. Libraries were constructed in a second round of multiplex PCR, after which size selection and purification were performed. Sequencing of the libraries was done on an Illumina HiSeq2000 using paired-end 100 bp reads. Per the source publication's procedure: SOAPnuke was used to process the raw data, with reads discarded if the reads contained adapters or uncalled bases, had a mean Phred below 15, or lacked an exact constant-primer or identifier match. High-quality paired reads were merged using COPE v1.2.5, and each unique nucleotide sequence was defined as a clonotype. Clonotypes were aligned to IMGT TRBV, TRBD and TRBJ reference segments using MiTCR v1.1. The analysis included only V-J combinations with a frequency above 0.0001, which together covered 99% to 99.2% of the repertoires. The TCS score was defined as the ratio of F50 (clonal expansion) to E x V (chaos), calculated using BLOSUM62-based TCRdist between CDR3 peptides within each V-J. Welch's t-statistics and random forest reduced around 550 V-J features to 10 to 15, which were used in a naive Bayes classifier (R e1071). TCRdb handled the public reads itself, with Q25 trimming in fastp and clone calling in MiXCR, and kept productive beta chains. Every distinct CDR3 protein forms one entry, paired with its most common genes and DNA. These V and J calls originate from TCRdb's pipeline instead of the authors' own analysis. Within this sample are a few hundred thousand distinct CDR3 sequences, with about a fifth of them counted one time only. Around 27% of the sample is in the top ten clones.

The sequenced sample consisted of blood. This TCR was recovered from a man between 18 and 29 years old with Graves' hyperthyroidism. The chain links TRBV29-1 with TRBJ1-1, with the D gene not confidently named. The bases read TGCAGCGTTGCAGGACCGAGCACTGAAGCTTTCTTT. Its amino acids are CSVAGPSTEAFF.